This record covers a single T cell receptor (beta chain). The antigen is undetermined. This record comes from a study of vaccination effects on CD4 cells after COVID-19. Before sequencing, viral peptide pools were used by the ViraFEST assay to expand antigen-specific CD4+ T cells. The culture ran for 10 days before CD4+ T cells were isolated. Among the vaccine recipients, none had a prior SARS-CoV-2 infection, and nucleocapsid antibodies were negative. Germline CDR1 SGHDN, CDR2 FVKESK. The CDR3 extends over 18 amino acids. The V and J ends lost 0 bases and 6 bases respectively, with 21 bases between them. Using immunoSEQ multiplex PCR, the repertoire was profiled, and TCRdb retains in-frame clones only, with some absent. The sample contains just under 65,000 clones, about 79% of which appear only once.

This chain connects TRBV14 to TRBJ2-1; TRBD1 is a possible D gene (5 bases). Here the sequenced sample was CD4+ T cells from PBMCs cultured with HCoV-OC43 spike peptides, taken before COVID-19 vaccination. Subset in this sample: HCoV-OC43 spike overlapping peptide pool stimulation. The receptor's source is a human donor who received a COVID-19 vaccine. CDR3 protein: CASSQDRLPRVIGNEQFF. Written as DNA, the CDR3 is TGTGCCAGCAGCCAAGATAGACTGCCCAGGGTAATAGGCAATGAGCAGTTCTTC. The complete variable domain, with remaining parts taken from reference TRBV14 and TRBJ2-1, reads EAGVTQFPSHSVIEKGQTVTLRCDPISGHDNLYWYRRVMGKEIKFLLHFVKESKQDESGMPNNRFLAERTGGTYSTLKVQPAELEDSGVYFCASSQDRLPRVIGNEQFFGPGTRLTVL.